The entry below describes one T cell receptor (beta chain). Assay: immunoSEQ multiplex PCR; the TCRdb copy retains only in-frame clones and omits some. The table includes over 150,000 clones, more than 90% detected once. With V trimmed by 1 base and J by 0 bases, 10 bases remained unmatched. Germline V gene data show CDR1 as KGHSH and CDR2 as LQKENI. The CDR3 is 19 amino acids. This record comes from a study of control samples from healthy donors and cancer patients. The clonotype originates from a woman in her thirties or forties in good health. The sequenced sample consisted of blood. The chain carries TRBV18 and TRBJ1-3; 9 nucleotides match TRBD1. CDR3 amino acids: CASSPRTGGGGYSGNTIYF. The DNA for the CDR3 is TGTGCCAGCTCACCACGAACAGGGGGCGGAGGGTACTCTGGAAACACCATATATTTT.